The TCR beta chain described here comes from a study of monozygotic twins with inflammatory bowel disease (dated by TCRdb to between 2019 and 2020). Concerning the study at large: The complete study included 28 monozygotic twin pairs: 19 IBD-discordant Danish pairs and nine German pairs, of which four were IBD-concordant and five were IBD-discordant. The search for disease-associated traits relied mainly on comparing IBD patients with their genetically identical healthy co-twins within discordant pairs. Each individual had, on average, about 151 000 unique TCRalpha sequences and 181 000 unique TCRbeta sequences available for analysis.

An approximately 2.5 ml peripheral blood sample was drawn into PAXgene tubes per donor and stored at -80°C. Total RNA was isolated from whole blood with the PAXgene blood miRNA kit on an automated QIAcube, without T cell sorting. Peripheral blood from monozygotic twin pairs concordant or discordant for inflammatory bowel disease was subjected to deep TCRalpha and TCRbeta repertoire profiling with unique molecular barcoding. Smoking habits were recorded for all twin pairs, and each individual was classified as a current, former or never smoker. Comments on this clonotype: Its antigen is still unknown.

From the cysteine up to the phenylalanine, the CDR3 has a length of 12 residues. The record lacks a DNA sequence. The germline V gene (reference sequence) specifies DFQATT as CDR1 and SNEGSKA as CDR2. Receptor amplification or capture employed 5' RACE. Each TCR library was prepared from around 3,400 ng of total RNA. cDNA was synthesized with SMARTScribe reverse transcriptase in eight separate reactions per sample. During cDNA synthesis, unique molecular identifiers containing a 6-nucleotide sample barcode were introduced by template switching. TCRalpha and TCRbeta cDNA was amplified in two nested PCRs of about 17 and 10 cycles, and bead purification was carried out after each PCR. Before amplification, cDNA was treated with uracil DNA-glycosylase and purified using the QIAquick PCR purification kit. The second PCR added Illumina TruSeq-compatible adapters along with sample-specific barcodes. TapeStation and Qubit were used to check library quality and concentration, and approximately 5.5 ng of each library went into the pool. Sequencing of the pooled libraries was done on an Illumina HiSeq2500 single-index Rapid Run using custom sequencing primers and 2 x 100 bp reads. From the authors' description of their analysis: MiGEC version 1.2.6 was used for UMI-based consensus assembly, which corrected PCR and sequencing errors. V(D)J alignment, clonotype assembly and CDR3 extraction were performed with MiXCR version 2.1.1. To normalise gene usage, clonotype sharing and MAIT/NKT TCR abundance, the top 1000, 10 000 and 20 000 clonotypes in each sample were analysed. Diversity was computed as the inverse Simpson index with the vegan R package after downsampling to 27 000 UMIs. Paired Mann-Whitney U tests on discordant twin pairs were used, with Benjamini-Hochberg multiple-testing correction. The reads underwent TCRdb reprocessing, giving one record for each CDR3 protein sequence and no DNA. TCRdb, not the original authors, processed these V and J calls. This sample's table contains more than 120,000 distinct CDR3 sequences. Of the sample, 2% to 2.5% is held by the ten largest clones.

Paper-wide results and their limitations: Background noise and inter-individual variability may have been introduced into the repertoires by the differing immunosuppressive treatments among patients. IBD patients shared fewer clonotypes with other individuals than healthy twins did, most markedly in patients showing signs of disease activity. A decrease in TCRbeta repertoire diversity, as measured by inverse Simpson index, was observed in IBD patients compared with their healthy co-twins. The results gave no support for a single strong signal or clonotype linked to IBD. Distinction between different T cell subtypes could not be achieved in the analysis. Repertoire similarity did not differ between concordant and discordant twins, possibly due to limited statistical power.

Sequences were obtained from blood. This receptor was identified in a human donor with ulcerative colitis or Crohn's disease, or a healthy co-twin of an affected twin (not recorded which). The V gene is TRBV20-1 and the J gene is TRBJ1-1; TCRdb reports TRBD1, a call that lacks DNA to check it against. CDR3 sequence: CSAAGQGSEAFF.